A single sample gave rise to the 18 T cell receptor beta chains below, sequenced in a study of T-cell memory formation after mild COVID-19. TCRdb fed the 5' RACE reads into MiXCR, producing one record per CDR3 protein. Of some 180,000 distinct CDR3 sequences listed, approximately 18% were seen once; the top ten hold roughly 3.9%. Sequenced input: PBMCs or a T cell subset sorted from them (not recorded which). These TCRs come from a man aged 18 to 30 who had mild COVID-19 (a few samples of this study predate the infection). Cell type and time point are not known.

The V and J genes are TRBV7-9 and TRBJ2-5; D gene ambiguous. V shed 3 bases and J shed 2 bases, with 7 bases lying between them. The CDR3 is 13 residues long. Looked up from germline, CDR1 is SEHNR and CDR2 is FQNEAQ (reference sequence). Here the CDR3 reads CASSFHGQETQYF. The CDR3 nucleotides are TGTGCCAGCAGCTTTCACGGGCAAGAGACCCAGTACTTC.

V is TRBV4-3 and J is TRBJ1-5, with D uncertain. V was pared by 0 bases and J by 2 bases, with 8 bases between. This CDR3 region has 15 residues. Germline V gene data show CDR1 as LGHNA and CDR2 as YSLEER. The CDR3 DNA follows: TGCGCCAGCAGCCAAGACTTTTCCGGCAATCAGCCCCAGCATTTT. Its translation is CASSQDFSGNQPQHF.

This clonotype was seen more than once but under ten times. This chain links TRBV11-1 with TRBJ1-1; D may be TRBD1 (6 bases). Trimming took 5 bases from V and 3 from J, leaving 16 bases between them. Germline-derived CDR1 and CDR2 are SGHAT and FQDESV (reference sequence). The CDR3 has 15 residues. CDR3 protein: CASSPEGGRHTEAFF. The CDR3 DNA reads TGTGCCAGCAGCCCAGAAGGGGGGAGGCACACTGAAGCTTTCTTT. The full variable domain, its missing parts supplied by reference TRBV11-1 and TRBJ1-1, is EAEVAQSPRYKITEKSQAVAFWCDPISGHATLYWYRQILGQGPELLVQFQDESVVDDSQLPKDRFSAERLKGVDSTLKIQPAELGDSAMYLCASSPEGGRHTEAFFGQGTRLTVV.

There are a few counts of this clonotype. The chain links TRBV20-1 to TRBJ1-1; D remains unclear. V gave up 3 bases and J gave up 0 bases, with 11 bases separating them. CDR3 size: 14 residues. Germline lookup yields CDR1 DFQATT and CDR2 SNEGSKA (reference sequence). CDR3: CSASRSAMNTEAFF. CDR3 in DNA: TGCAGTGCTAGTCGGTCGGCCATGAACACTGAAGCTTTCTTT.

This clonotype showed up many times. The chain carries TRBV7-9 and TRBJ2-5; D uncertain. V lost 5 bases and J 0 bases, leaving 4 bases between the germline ends. Looked up from germline, CDR1 is SEHNR and CDR2 is FQNEAQ (reference sequence). This CDR3 comprises 12 residues. The DNA of the CDR3 is TGTGCCAGCAGCACGTACCAAGAGACCCAGTACTTC. Amino acids: CASSTYQETQYF.

This clonotype was observed a few times. This rearrangement joins TRBV5-6 to TRBJ2-7; D is uncertain. The germline V gene has CDR1 SGHDT and CDR2 YYEEEE. V was trimmed by 5 bases and J by 0 bases, leaving 15 bases between them. The CDR3 is made up of 15 amino acids. The CDR3 loop reads CASRSTFQSSYEQYF. The CDR3 DNA reads TGTGCCAGCAGGTCGACTTTCCAGAGCTCCTACGAGCAGTACTTC.

This clonotype was recorded only once. V and J are TRBV7-9 and TRBJ1-3; D call uncertain. Germline V lookup: CDR1 SEHNR, CDR2 FQNEAQ (reference sequence). CDR3 length: 15 amino acids. The V gene lost 2 bases and the J gene lost 0 bases, with 8 bases spanning the gap. The CDR3 DNA sequence: TGTGCCAGCAGCTTAAAGGGAATCTCTGGAAACACCATATATTTT. Encoded protein: CASSLKGISGNTIYF.

This clonotype was recorded a few times. The chain recombines TRBV12-3 or TRBV12-4 with TRBJ1-2; maybe TRBD1 (5 bases). The germline V and J ends were trimmed by 3 bases and 8 bases, with 13 bases remaining between them. The length of the CDR3 is 13 residues. The CDR3 coding sequence is TGTGCCAGCAGTTTTCTCGGGACTTGGGGCTACACCTTC. This sequence encodes CASSFLGTWGYTF.

This chain links TRBV7-9 with TRBJ1-1; D remains unclear. This CDR3 is 10 amino acids long. The V end was cut by 5 bases, the J end by 10 bases, with 8 bases between. Per the germline V gene, CDR1 is SEHNR and CDR2 is FQNEAQ (reference sequence). This CDR3 reads CASSLEPAFF. In DNA form, the CDR3 reads TGTGCCAGCAGCCTTGAACCAGCTTTCTTT.

This chain connects TRBV7-2 to TRBJ2-7, with TRBD2 matching 11 bases. CDR1 and CDR2 from the germline V gene are SGHTA and FQGNSA. This CDR3 comprises 15 residues. V trimming: 5 bases; J trimming: 3 bases; junction bases outside the gene matches: 6. The CDR3 spells CASSPDLAGGYEQYF. In nucleotides, the CDR3 is TGTGCCAGCAGCCCGGACCTAGCGGGGGGCTACGAGCAGTACTTC.

This clonotype was detected only a few times. The V and J genes are TRBV7-2 and TRBJ2-1; TRBD2 is a possible D gene (5 bases). Germline V gene sequence: CDR1 SGHTA, CDR2 FQGNSA. V was cut by 5 bases and J by 9 bases, with 17 bases left in between. CDR3 length equals 14 residues. The CDR3 DNA reads TGTGCCAGCAGCAAATGGGGTAGCGTGGGTGAGCAGTTCTTC. Its protein is CASSKWGSVGEQFF.

The chain employs TRBV9 and TRBJ1-6; maybe TRBD1 (6 bases). Germline CDR1 and CDR2: SGDLS and YYNGEE. The CDR3 has 15 residues. Trimming stripped 0 bases from V and 10 bases from J, with 14 bases between. CDR3: CASSVGLAGESPLHF. In DNA, the CDR3 is TGTGCCAGCAGCGTAGGATTGGCAGGGGAATCACCCCTCCACTTT.

The genes are TRBV5-1 and TRBJ2-7, with TRBD2 as a possible D gene (5 bases). Per germline, CDR1 SGHRS and CDR2 YFSETQ. V lost 0 bases and J lost 6, with 7 bases in between. The CDR3 is 12 amino acids. This chain's CDR3 is CASSLVAGEQYV. For the CDR3, the DNA is TGCGCCAGCAGCTTGGTGGCGGGCGAGCAGTACGTC.

V usage is TRBV21-1 and J usage is TRBJ1-2. TRBV21-1 is shown as a pseudogene. This CDR3 has 12 amino acids. The CDR3 DNA reads TGTGCCAGCAGCAAAGCCGGGTACGGCTACACCTTC. Residues: CASSKAGYGYTF.

This sequence joins TRBV5-1 and TRBJ2-3; 12 positions match TRBD1. The V and J ends lost 3 bases and 6 bases, in that order; junction bases with no gene match: 8. The CDR3 spans 16 residues. Germline loops: CDR1 SGHRS, CDR2 YFSETQ. The CDR3 here is CASSSAGTGGVDTQYF. Here the CDR3 DNA reads TGCGCCAGCAGCTCCGCCGGGACAGGGGGCGTGGATACGCAGTATTTT.

This chain uses TRBV7-9 with TRBJ1-1; D unresolved. CDR1 and CDR2 (germline): SEHNR, FQNEAQ (reference sequence). V was trimmed by 4 bases and J by 3 bases, leaving 6 bases between them. The CDR3 runs 12 residues. This chain's CDR3 is CASSYAYTEAFF. The CDR3 nucleotides are TGTGCCAGCAGCTACGCCTACACTGAAGCTTTCTTT.

This clonotype was counted between two and nine times. J is TRBJ1-2 and V is TRBV6-6, with TRBD1 identical over 9 bases. The CDR3 loop spans 14 amino acids. CDR1 is MNHNY and CDR2 is SVGAGI in the germline V gene (reference sequence). The V segment lost 7 bases and the J segment 3 bases; nucleotides outside the gene matches: 6. CDR3 in amino acids: CASKFRDRDYGYTF. CDR3 nucleotides: TGTGCCAGCAAGTTCAGGGACAGGGACTATGGCTACACCTTC.

This chain uses TRBV29-1 with TRBJ1-1, with D perhaps matching TRBD1 (5 bases). CDR1 is SQVTM, CDR2 ANQGSEA, per germline. CDR3 length: 17 amino acids. Trimming took 5 bases from V and 2 from J, leaving 24 bases between them. In DNA, the CDR3 is TGCAGCGTTCCCCCCGGCGGGGCCACAGCATTAAACACTGAAGCTTTCTTT. Translated: CSVPPGGATALNTEAFF.